This is a list of T cell receptor beta chains from one sample in a study of blood T cell repertoires in COVID-19. Only in-frame clones appear in the TCRdb table, and some are missing; sequencing was by immunoSEQ multiplex PCR. The table records 61,000 or so clones, about 90% of them present only once. The material sequenced was peripheral blood. Source of these receptors: an elderly woman with active COVID-19. The CDR3 runs from the conserved cysteine through the conserved F or W. A D gene is named only where the DNA matches it firmly. The listing skips clone size in some rows; elsewhere it reads once, few, many or a size class.

TRBJ1-1 | . | TRBV29-1 | . | CSVEDAAGAEAFF | TGCAGCGTTGAAGATGCGGCAGGGGCCGAAGCTTTCTTT
TRBJ2-7 | . | TRBV10-3 | TRBD1 | CAISERDRGSYEQYF | TGTGCCATCAGTGAGCGGGACAGGGGGAGCTACGAGCAGTACTTC
TRBJ1-6 | . | TRBV5-4 | . | CASSLGAPNSYSPLHF | TGTGCCAGCAGCTTGGGGGCACCAAACAGCTACTCACCCCTCCACTTT
TRBJ2-2 | . | TRBV6-5 | . | CAYDFRVKNGELFF | TGTGCCTACGACTTCAGGGTTAAAAACGGGGAGCTGTTTTTT
TRBJ1-1 | . | TRBV7-9 | . | CASTPQANTEAFF | TGTGCCAGCACCCCACAGGCTAACACTGAAGCTTTCTTT
TRBJ2-3 | . | TRBV5-1 | TRBD2 | CASSLDSHHGGLSTDTQYF | TGCGCCAGCAGCTTGGATAGCCACCACGGGGGGTTAAGCACAGATACGCAGTATTTT
TRBJ2-1 | . | TRBV4-1 | . | CASSHAPSSKFF | TGCGCCAGCAGCCATGCTCCGTCTAGTAAGTTCTTC
TRBJ2-2 | . | TRBV5-6 | . | CASSLGAGTNSPGELFF | TGTGCCAGCAGCTTGGGGGCCGGGACAAATAGCCCCGGGGAGCTGTTTTTT
TRBJ1-3 | . | TRBV30 | . | CARAETAMDSGNTIYF | TGTGCCCGGGCTGAGACAGCCATGGACTCTGGAAACACCATATATTTT
TRBJ1-4 | . | TRBV7-9 | TRBD1 | CASSLGQGGEKLFF | TGTGCCAGCAGCTTAGGACAGGGTGGTGAAAAACTGTTTTTT
TRBJ2-5 | once | TRBV29-1 | TRBD2 | CSVIGQRGAQETQYF | TGCAGCGTGATCGGCCAGCGGGGGGCCCAAGAGACCCAGTACTTC
TRBJ2-7 | . | TRBV5-6 | . | CASSLGRSYEQYF | TGTGCCAGCAGCCTAGGGAGGAGCTACGAGCAGTACTTC
TRBJ2-7 | . | TRBV19 | TRBD2 | CASSIQRGNYEQYF | TGTGCCAGTAGTATCCAGCGGGGGAATTACGAGCAGTACTTC
TRBJ2-1 | . | TRBV5-1 | . | CASSLMGGRRSYNEQFF | TGCGCCAGCAGCTTGATGGGGGGTCGGCGGTCCTACAATGAGCAGTTCTTC
TRBJ2-7 | . | TRBV15 | TRBD1 | CATSRPRGTQYF | TGTGCCACCAGCAGGCCCAGGGGGACGCAGTACTTC
TRBJ2-1 | . | TRBV7-9 | TRBD1 | CASSGAGQGVVNEQFF | TGTGCCAGCAGCGGGGCGGGACAGGGAGTTGTCAATGAGCAGTTCTTC
TRBJ2-5 | . | TRBV9 | . | CASSVDTGEEETQYF | TGTGCCAGCAGCGTAGATACGGGGGAGGAGGAGACCCAGTACTTC
TRBJ2-3 | . | TRBV5-6 | TRBD1 | CASSFSGTGLRNTQYF | TGTGCCAGCAGCTTTTCCGGGACAGGGCTAAGGAATACGCAGTATTTT
TRBJ1-6 | . | TRBV30 | . | CAWTISGAGYNSPLHF | TGTGCCTGGACCATTTCAGGGGCCGGCTATAATTCACCCCTCCACTTT
TRBJ2-1 | . | TRBV5-4 | TRBD2 | CASSLGWTSEQFF | TGTGCCAGCAGCTTGGGGTGGACTAGCGAGCAGTTCTTC
TRBJ2-1 | . | TRBV4-2 | . | CASSRGTASYNEQFF | TGTGCCAGCAGCCGCGGGACAGCCTCCTACAATGAGCAGTTCTTC
TRBJ2-3 | . | TRBV5-4 | TRBD2 | CASSSWTSSERTDTQYF | TGTGCCAGCAGCTCCTGGACTAGCTCAGAACGCACAGATACGCAGTATTTT
TRBJ2-7 | . | TRBV29-1 | . | CSVLNSYEQYF | TGCAGCGTGCTAAACTCCTACGAGCAGTACTTC
TRBJ1-5 | . | TRBV20-1 | . | CSASPQLGNQPQHF | TGCAGTGCTAGTCCACAGTTGGGCAATCAGCCCCAGCATTTT
TRBJ2-3 | . | TRBV7-3 | TRBD2 | CASPSFTQLAGGPSDTQYF | TGTGCCAGCCCCTCTTTTACACAACTAGCGGGGGGGCCTTCAGATACGCAGTATTTT
TRBJ2-7 | . | TRBV24-1 | TRBD1 | CATSDPNRGHEQYF | TGTGCCACCAGTGATCCTAACAGGGGCCACGAGCAGTACTTC
TRBJ2-3 | . | TRBV19 | TRBD2 | CASSTVQRGGSDTQYF | TGTGCCAGTAGTACCGTCCAGCGGGGCGGGTCAGATACGCAGTATTTT
TRBJ1-5 | . | TRBV30 | . | CAWSTRSNQPQHF | TGTGCCTGGAGTACGAGGAGCAATCAGCCCCAGCATTTT
TRBJ2-7 | . | TRBV9 | . | CASSVVPAAYEQYF | TGTGCCAGCAGCGTAGTGCCAGCGGCCTACGAGCAGTACTTC
TRBJ2-2 | . | TRBV6-2/TRBV6-3 | . | CASSYSPREDTGELFF | TGTGCCAGCAGTTACTCTCCGAGGGAAGACACCGGGGAGCTGTTTTTT
TRBJ1-2 | . | TRBV5-1 | . | CASSLMPGHLPYGYTF | TGCGCCAGCAGCTTAATGCCGGGACACCTACCCTATGGCTACACCTTC
TRBJ1-1 | . | TRBV4-1 | . | CASSQVGRGLEAFF | TGCGCCAGCAGCCAAGTAGGTAGAGGGCTTGAAGCTTTCTTT
TRBJ2-7 | . | TRBV27 | . | CASSFTGGRTYEQYF | TGTGCCAGCAGTTTCACTGGCGGGCGTACCTACGAGCAGTACTTC
TRBJ2-1 | . | TRBV28 | TRBD2 | CASSPLLAGAQNEQFF | TGTGCCAGCAGCCCACTCCTAGCGGGGGCCCAGAATGAGCAGTTCTTC
TRBJ2-3 | . | TRBV29-1 | TRBD2 | CSVGGPTSGVGTDTQYF | TGCAGCGTTGGGGGACCGACTAGCGGGGTTGGCACAGATACGCAGTATTTT
TRBJ2-7 | . | TRBV5-6 | . | CASSLVSSYEQYF | TGTGCCAGCAGCTTGGTTAGCTCCTACGAGCAGTACTTC
TRBJ1-2 | . | TRBV4-3 | TRBD1 | CASSQDLGRTGYGYTF | TGCGCCAGCAGCCAAGATTTAGGGAGGACAGGCTATGGCTACACCTTC
TRBJ2-6 | . | TRBV5-4 | . | CASSLAVSGANVLTF | TGTGCCAGCAGCTTGGCGGTCTCTGGGGCCAACGTCCTGACTTTC
TRBJ1-3 | . | TRBV28 | . | CAGGGGGRDTIYF | TGTGCCGGAGGGGGGGGAGGTAGGGACACCATATATTTT
TRBJ1-3 | once | TRBV7-8 | TRBD1 | CASSSDRGNTIYF | TGTGCCAGCAGCTCGGACAGGGGAAACACCATATATTTT
TRBJ2-3 | . | TRBV2 | . | CASSEKLDRRDTQYF | TGTGCCAGCAGTGAAAAATTAGACAGGCGGGATACGCAGTATTTT
TRBJ2-3 | . | TRBV28 | . | CASSSADTQYF | TGTGCCAGTTCGAGCGCAGATACGCAGTATTTT
TRBJ2-7 | . | TRBV3-1/TRBV3-2 | TRBD2 | CASSHFTSGYEQYF | TGTGCCAGCAGCCACTTCACTAGCGGGTACGAGCAGTACTTC
TRBJ1-2 | . | TRBV5-1 | TRBD1 | CASSLEGAGYGYTF | TGCGCCAGCAGCTTGGAGGGGGCAGGCTATGGCTACACCTTC
TRBJ1-3 | once | TRBV6-2/TRBV6-3 | . | CASSYGFLASGNTIYF | TGTGCCAGCAGTTACGGTTTTCTGGCCTCTGGAAACACCATATATTTT
TRBJ1-2 | . | TRBV27 | . | CASSLGGDGYTF | TGTGCCAGCAGTTTGGGGGGGGATGGCTACACCTTC
TRBJ2-3 | . | TRBV7-9 | . | CASSLGAGTDTQYF | TGTGCCAGCAGCTTAGGGGCTGGAACAGATACGCAGTATTTT
TRBJ2-3 | . | TRBV4-1 | TRBD2 | CASSPSGATDTQYF | TGCGCCAGCAGCCCTAGCGGGGCCACAGATACGCAGTATTTT